This T cell receptor (beta chain) was documented in a study of OX40 agonist ivuxolimab in advanced cancers. For the study at large: Patients in dose escalation had liver, melanoma, kidney or head and neck cancers. Earlier treatment with anti-PD-1, anti-PD-L1 or anti-CTLA-4 was permitted, and under 50% had received some. Study-wide results and limits: Compared with CD4+, CD8+ T cells on average had more expanded clones.

Of note for this clone: The antigen is unknown.

CDR1 is ENHRY and CDR2 is SYGVKD in the germline V gene. CDR3 length equals 16 residues. Trimming at V came to 4 bases and at J to 5 bases, leaving 13 bases not matched to a gene. The assay was immunoSEQ multiplex PCR, and TCRdb's table has in-frame clones only and misses some. The table has about 35,000 clones, around 80% seen once; the top ten hold approximately 14%. The sequencing used CD4+ or CD8+ T cells sorted from blood, collected in a trial of the OX40 agonist ivuxolimab. The sequence came from an adult with an advanced solid tumor such as melanoma, head and neck, liver or kidney cancer. The chain employs TRBV10-3 and TRBJ2-5, with 7 bases fitting TRBD2. The CDR3 is CAISVPPGGGKETQYF. The CDR3 nucleotides read TGTGCCATCAGTGTTCCCCCGGGGGGAGGGAAGGAGACCCAGTACTTC.